These 26 T cell receptor beta chains originate from one sample sequenced in a study of blood T cell repertoires in COVID-19. Profiling relied on immunoSEQ multiplex PCR, and the TCRdb table lists in-frame clones only, not all of them. Seen here are some 350,000 clones, around 87% observed once, and the top ten hold about 5%. Source material: PBMCs or T cells enriched from blood (not recorded which). These receptors all stem from a woman aged 30 to 39 who had recovered from COVID-19.

This chain joins TRBV10-3 and TRBJ2-5, with 16 bases lining up with TRBD2. Trimming at V came to 2 bases and at J to 7 bases, leaving 19 bases not matched to a gene. The length of the CDR3 is 21 residues. Germline CDR1 and CDR2: ENHRY and SYGVKD. CDR3 sequence: CAISEARGLAGGPSQESTQYF. CDR3 DNA: TGTGCCATCAGTGAGGCGCGGGGACTAGCGGGGGGGCCTTCCCAAGAGTCGACCCAGTACTTC.

The chain recombines TRBV4-1 with TRBJ2-1, with 8 bases fitting TRBD1. Germline assignment: CDR1 MGHRA and CDR2 YSYEKL. After removal of 4 bases from V and 6 bases from J, the junction contained 14 bases not matched to a gene. The CDR3 sequence is 17 residues long. The CDR3 sequence is CASSRNLQGALSNEQFF. The CDR3, as DNA: TGCGCCAGCAGCCGGAACCTTCAGGGGGCTCTCTCCAATGAGCAGTTCTTC.

The chain couples TRBV29-1 to TRBJ1-1; D not certain. Germline CDR1 SQVTM, CDR2 ANQGSEA. The CDR3 is made up of 15 amino acids. The V end was cut by 1 base, the J end by 1 base, with 13 bases between. In nucleotides, the CDR3 is TGCAGCGTTGAAGGTTCACATCGGGGGAACACTGAAGCTTTCTTT. As protein: CSVEGSHRGNTEAFF.

The genes are TRBV7-6 and TRBJ1-1; D remains ambiguous. Germline values: CDR1 SGHVS, CDR2 FNYEAQ. With 1 base removed from V and 6 bases from J, the gap between germline ends came to 9 bases. The CDR3 is 13 amino acids. CDR3 loop: CASSLVGNAEAFF. In nucleotides, the CDR3 is TGTGCCAGCAGCTTAGTCGGGAATGCTGAAGCTTTCTTT. The full variable domain, with the rest looked up from reference TRBV7-6 and TRBJ1-1, is GAGVSQSPRYKVTKRGQDVALRCDPISGHVSLYWYRQALGQGPEFLTYFNYEAQQDKSGLPNDRFSAERPEGSISTLTIQRTEQRDSAMYRCASSLVGNAEAFFGQGTRLTVV.

The chain uses TRBV18 and TRBJ2-7; D possibly corresponds to TRBD2 (7 bases). The CDR3 extends over 15 amino acids. CDR1 KGHSH and CDR2 LQKENI come from the germline V gene. V was clipped by 3 bases and J by 3 bases, with 15 bases between them. Written as DNA, the CDR3 is TGTGCCAGCTCACCGTCGGGGGGCCTGTTCTACGAGCAGTACTTC. Protein sequence: CASSPSGGLFYEQYF.

The chain is built from TRBV7-3 and TRBJ1-2, with TRBD1 matching 8 bases. Germline values: CDR1 SGHTA, CDR2 FQGTGA. The CDR3 has 15 amino acids. The V segment lost 2 bases and the J segment 4 bases; nucleotides outside the gene matches: 6. This CDR3 is CASSLDPGGAYGYTF. CDR3 bases: TGTGCCAGCAGCTTAGATCCAGGGGGCGCCTATGGCTACACCTTC.

The chain is built from TRBV6-5 and TRBJ1-2; D is undetermined. CDR1 is MNHEY, CDR2 SVGAGI, per germline. V lost 2 bases to trimming and J lost 8 bases, with 9 bases between them. CDR3 length: 12 residues. The CDR3 is CASSYPGQGYTF. The CDR3 DNA sequence: TGTGCCAGCAGTTACCCCGGTCAAGGCTACACCTTC.

The V call is TRBV7-8, the J call TRBJ2-5; D is ambiguous. V gave up 5 bases and J gave up 5 bases, with 15 bases separating them. This CDR3 has 14 amino acids. Germline lookup yields CDR1 SGHVS and CDR2 FQNEAQ. The CDR3 bases are TGTGCCAGCAGCACAGCCACTCCCAGTGAGACCCAGTACTTC. This sequence encodes CASSTATPSETQYF.

This chain joins TRBV7-9 and TRBJ1-2, with D possibly matching TRBD1 (6 bases). Germline CDR1 reads SEHNR; CDR2 reads FQNEAQ (reference sequence). V lost 0 bases to trimming and J lost 4 bases, with 18 bases between them. The length of the CDR3 is 17 residues. The CDR3 DNA is TGTGCCAGCAGCTTAGCCTTAACAGGGAAACGTGGCTATGGCTACACCTTC. Translating gives CASSLALTGKRGYGYTF.

The chain links TRBV7-9 to TRBJ1-4; D remains unclear. The V gene's germline CDR1 is SEHNR and CDR2 FQNEAQ (reference sequence). CDR3 length: 14 amino acids. V was cut by 5 bases and J by 0 bases, with 7 bases left in between. The CDR3 loop is CASSRQATNEKLFF. CDR3 bases: TGTGCCAGCAGCCGACAAGCAACTAATGAAAAACTGTTTTTT.

The gene calls are TRBV27 and TRBJ1-6, with unresolved D. The CDR3 extends over 15 amino acids. V lost 6 bases and J 0 bases, leaving 9 bases between the germline ends. Germline V gene sequence: CDR1 MNHEY, CDR2 SMNVEV (reference sequence). CDR3 residues: CASRAGVSYNSPLHF. The CDR3, as DNA: TGTGCCAGCAGGGCAGGCGTCTCCTATAATTCACCCCTCCACTTT.

This clone was counted a single time. The chain has TRBV3-1 (or the pseudogene TRBV3-2) and TRBJ1-5; tentative D call: TRBD1 (6 bases). V was shortened by 2 bases and J by 7 bases, with 6 bases between the two germline ends. CDR1 LGHDT and CDR2 YNNKEL come from the germline V gene (reference sequence). CDR3 length equals 12 residues. The CDR3 nucleotides read TGTGCCAGCAGCCAACAGGGGCAGCCCCAGCATTTT. It translates to CASSQQGQPQHF.

This chain uses TRBV7-2 with TRBJ1-2; 9 bases match TRBD1. This CDR3 has 14 amino acids. V lost 1 base and J lost 8; bases outside the gene matches: 5. CDR1 is SGHTA and CDR2 is FQGNSA in the germline V gene. This CDR3 reads CASSLENRGRGYTF. DNA of the CDR3: TGTGCCAGCAGCTTAGAAAACAGGGGGCGAGGCTACACCTTC.

This clone was picked up a small number of times. The rearrangement uses TRBV10-1 and TRBJ2-3; the match to TRBD1 covers 8 bases. The length of the CDR3 is 12 residues. Germline-derived CDR1 and CDR2 are WNHNN and SYGVQD (reference sequence). V shed 11 bases, J shed 4 bases, and the junction held 5 bases outside the gene matches. The CDR3 is CAVQGGADTQYF. The CDR3 DNA is TGCGCCGTACAGGGGGGTGCAGATACGCAGTATTTT.

This sequence joins TRBV6-5 and TRBJ2-3; 9 bases align to TRBD2. Germline assignment: CDR1 MNHEY and CDR2 SVGAGI. CDR3 size: 15 residues. V gave up 2 bases and J gave up 7 bases; unmatched junction bases: 7. Written as DNA, the CDR3 is TGTGCCAGCAGTTACAATCTAGCGGGGCGCAATACGCAGTATTTT. It yields the protein CASSYNLAGRNTQYF.

V gene TRBV5-1 combines with J gene TRBJ1-2, with TRBD1 identical over 9 bases. Germline CDR1 and CDR2: SGHRS and YFSETQ. There are 16 residues in the CDR3. Germline trimming cut 4 bases from V and 4 bases from J; bases unmatched to any gene: 11. The CDR3, as DNA: TGCGCCAGCAGCACGCCGACAGGGGGTGGTGTCTATGGCTACACCTTC. Its protein is CASSTPTGGGVYGYTF.

V is TRBV2 and J is TRBJ1-3; D is possibly TRBD1 (6 bases). The V end was cut by 5 bases, the J end by 0 bases, with 14 bases between. CDR3 length equals 16 residues. Germline lookup yields CDR1 SNHLY and CDR2 FYNNEI. CDR3 loop: CASSTGGALSGNTIYF. Here the CDR3 DNA reads TGTGCCAGCAGTACTGGGGGGGCTCTCTCTGGAAACACCATATATTTT.

The chain combines TRBV7-2 with TRBJ1-5; D possibly corresponds to TRBD1 (6 bases). V lost 6 bases to trimming and J lost 2 bases, with 14 bases between them. Germline CDR1 reads SGHTA; CDR2 reads FQGNSA. There are 15 residues in the CDR3. This CDR3 reads CASSLAGGRNQPQHF. For the CDR3, the DNA is TGTGCCAGCAGTTTGGCGGGGGGGCGCAATCAGCCCCAGCATTTT.

The rearrangement uses TRBV29-1 and TRBJ2-1, with a weak D call TRBD2 (6 bases). CDR1 and CDR2 (germline): SQVTM, ANQGSEA. The CDR3 sequence is 13 residues long. The V end lost 1 base, the J end lost 7 bases, and 11 bases lay between the germline ends. This chain's CDR3 is CSVEVAGTNEQFF. As DNA, the CDR3 is TGCAGCGTTGAAGTGGCGGGGACGAATGAGCAGTTCTTC.

The chain uses TRBV7-8 and TRBJ1-1; no clear D. In germline, CDR1 is SGHVS, CDR2 FQNEAQ. Deletions cut 4 bases from V and 6 bases from J, with 12 bases between. This CDR3 is 13 amino acids long. In DNA form, the CDR3 reads TGTGCCAGCAGCTACCATGGGAGGGCTGAAGCTTTCTTT. Protein: CASSYHGRAEAFF. Combining the CDR3 with reference TRBV7-8 and TRBJ1-1 gives the whole variable domain GAGVSQSPRYKVAKRGQDVALRCDPISGHVSLFWYQQALGQGPEFLTYFQNEAQLDKSGLPSDRFFAERPEGSVSTLKIQRTQQEDSAVYLCASSYHGRAEAFFGQGTRLTVV.

The chain joins TRBV30 to TRBJ2-1, with D perhaps matching TRBD1 (6 bases). The CDR3 contains 14 residues. CDR1 GTSNPN and CDR2 SVGIG come from the germline V gene (reference sequence). The ends were cut back, 2 bases at V and 5 bases at J, with 13 bases in the middle. CDR3 in amino acids: CAWSPGTSDNEQFF. In DNA, the CDR3 is TGTGCCTGGAGTCCCGGGACAAGCGACAATGAGCAGTTCTTC.

CDR3 sequence reads: CASSVGQGYQPQHF. For the CDR3, the DNA is TGTGCCAGCAGTGTCGGACAGGGGTATCAGCCCCAGCATTTT. This chain connects TRBV27 to TRBJ1-5; the match to TRBD1 covers 9 bases. Germline V CDR1 and CDR2: MNHEY, SMNVEV (reference sequence). With V trimmed by 5 bases and J by 5 bases, 4 bases remained unmatched. The CDR3 covers 14 residues.

The V call is TRBV5-1, the J call TRBJ2-1, with 14 bases matching TRBD2. Germline trimming cut 4 bases from V and 3 bases from J; bases unmatched to any gene: 0. This CDR3 spans 15 amino acids. Germline loops: CDR1 SGHRS, CDR2 YFSETQ. The CDR3, as DNA: TGCGCCAGCAGCGGACTAGCGGGGGGCTACAATGAGCAGTTCTTC. This gives the protein CASSGLAGGYNEQFF.

The CDR3 DNA is TGTGCCAGCAGCTCAGGGCCTTACGAGCAGTACTTC. Protein product: CASSSGPYEQYF. The chain employs TRBV5-6 and TRBJ2-7, with a weak D call TRBD1 (5 bases). V was cut by 3 bases and J by 4 bases, with 8 bases left in between. CDR3 length: 12 residues. The germline V gene encodes CDR1 SGHDT and CDR2 YYEEEE.

V is TRBV6-5 and J is TRBJ1-2; 8 nucleotides line up with TRBD1. Germline loops: CDR1 MNHEY, CDR2 SVGAGI. J lost 4 bases, V lost 6 bases, and 4 bases had no gene match. This CDR3 comprises 13 residues. The CDR3 region has the DNA TGTGCCAGCAGACTAGGACAGGGCTATGGCTACACCTTC. Protein product: CASRLGQGYGYTF.

CDR3 amino acids: CASSLGFTDTQYF. CDR3 nucleotides: TGTGCCAGCTCACTCGGGTTCACAGATACGCAGTATTTT. The chain is built from TRBV18 and TRBJ2-3, with D hard to call. The V end was cut by 4 bases, the J end by 2 bases, with 7 bases between. The CDR3 has 13 amino acids. The germline CDR1 and CDR2 sequences are KGHSH and LQKENI.